These 14 T cell receptor beta chains came from one sample sequenced in a study of T cell clones after liver transplantation. TCRdb's table, derived via immunoSEQ multiplex PCR, lists solely in-frame clones and lacks some. The table shows some 80,000 clones, with 84% occurring only once. Sequencing used CD4+ T cells from blood, obtained 48 months after liver transplant. Receptors were obtained from a human patient who received a liver transplant. Some T cells may have come from the graft donor.

This chain links TRBV18 with TRBJ1-2; a possible D gene is TRBD1 (5 bases). The germline CDR1 and CDR2 sequences are KGHSH and LQKENI. The CDR3 runs 13 residues. V shed 1 base and J shed 2 bases, with 5 bases lying between them. The CDR3 coding sequence is TGTGCCAGCTCACCACAGGGGAACTATGGCTACACCTTC. Translated, it gives CASSPQGNYGYTF. Based on the CDR3 plus reference TRBV18 and TRBJ1-2, the full variable domain is NAGVMQNPRHLVRRRGQEARLRCSPMKGHSHVYWYRQLPEEGLKFMVYLQKENIIDESGMPKERFSAEFPKEGPSILRIQQVVRGDSAAYFCASSPQGNYGYTFGSGTRLTVV.

The rearrangement uses TRBV7-9 and TRBJ2-2; 7 bases fit TRBD1. J gave up 6 bases and V 3 bases, and 4 bases lay outside the gene matches. The CDR3 is 14 amino acids. In germline, CDR1 is SEHNR, CDR2 FQNEAQ (reference sequence). The CDR3 sequence: CASSFRTGSGELFF. Written as DNA, the CDR3 is TGTGCCAGCAGCTTTCGGACAGGATCCGGGGAGCTGTTTTTT.

The chain employs TRBV28 and TRBJ2-2, with D perhaps matching TRBD1 or TRBD2 (5 bases each). Germline assignment: CDR1 MDHEN and CDR2 SYDVKM. V was pared by 6 bases and J by 3 bases, with 14 bases between. The CDR3 sequence is 15 residues long. CDR3 amino acids: CASRRRDGYTGELFF. The CDR3 DNA sequence: TGTGCCAGCAGGCGCCGGGACGGCTACACCGGGGAGCTGTTTTTT.

The chain employs TRBV4-3 and TRBJ1-5, with D unresolved. This CDR3 has 15 amino acids. Trimming left V 1 base short and J 5 bases short, with 12 bases between. Germline CDR1 reads LGHNA; CDR2 reads YSLEER. The chain's CDR3 is CASSQGGVVDQPQHF. The CDR3 coding sequence is TGCGCCAGCAGCCAAGGCGGGGTTGTCGATCAGCCCCAGCATTTT.

This clone showed up just once. The chain employs TRBV6-5 and TRBJ1-2, with D possibly matching TRBD1 (5 bases). Per the germline V gene, CDR1 is MNHEY and CDR2 is SVGAGI. V was cut by 4 bases and J by 8 bases, with 17 bases left in between. The CDR3 covers 14 residues. The CDR3 bases are TGTGCCAGCAGTTCCCCCACAGGCAGCTACGGCTACACCTTC. It is translated as CASSSPTGSYGYTF.

CDR3 amino acids: CATSREQGRVGYGYTF. The CDR3 DNA reads TGTGCCACCAGCAGAGAACAGGGGCGGGTTGGCTATGGCTACACCTTC. This rearrangement joins TRBV15 to TRBJ1-2; 7 bases are shared with TRBD1. CDR1 LNHNV and CDR2 YYDKDF come from the germline V gene (reference sequence). CDR3 size: 16 residues. The V gene end was trimmed by 0 bases and the J gene end by 4 bases; junction bases not matched to a gene: 8.

The rearrangement uses TRBV28 and TRBJ2-3, with TRBD2 as a possible D gene (5 bases). Deletions cut 10 bases from V and 2 bases from J, with 10 bases between. This CDR3 has 12 amino acids. Germline assignment: CDR1 MDHEN and CDR2 SYDVKM. Here the CDR3 DNA reads TGTGCCACCAAAGCGGACACAGATACGCAGTATTTT. The encoded protein is CATKADTDTQYF.

This chain uses TRBV28 with TRBJ1-2; possible D gene TRBD1, 5 bases. Trimming took 0 bases from V and 5 from J, leaving 10 bases between them. The germline V gene has CDR1 MDHEN and CDR2 SYDVKM. The CDR3 spans 14 residues. The CDR3 coding sequence is TGTGCCAGCAGTTTATGGATGGGGGAGTATGGCTACACCTTC. This encodes CASSLWMGEYGYTF.

The chain uses TRBV19 and TRBJ2-5; the D gene is possibly TRBD2 (5 bases). The CDR3 consists of 15 residues. The germline gives CDR1 LNHDA, CDR2 SQIVND (reference sequence). Trimming took off 3 bases at V and 2 bases at J, with 13 bases between the two ends. The DNA for the CDR3 is TGTGCCAGTAGTATTGGCGGACTCCTACAAGAGACCCAGTACTTC. As protein: CASSIGGLLQETQYF.

The rearrangement uses TRBV5-1 and TRBJ1-3; D unresolved. The CDR3 runs to 16 residues. CDR1 is SGHRS, CDR2 YFSETQ, per germline. The V end was cut by 4 bases, the J end by 3 bases, with 17 bases between. The CDR3 loop reads CASSQGLSRDGNTIYF. CDR3 sequence (DNA): TGCGCCAGCAGCCAAGGCCTCAGTCGCGATGGAAACACCATATATTTT.

This clone is medium-sized (0.01 to 0.1%) by share. The chain links TRBV9 to TRBJ1-5, with no clear D. The CDR3 extends over 13 amino acids. In germline, CDR1 is SGDLS, CDR2 YYNGEE. With 4 bases removed from V and 2 bases from J, the gap between germline ends came to 7 bases. This CDR3 reads CASSPSGNQPQHF. The CDR3 nucleotides are TGTGCCAGCAGCCCATCGGGCAATCAGCCCCAGCATTTT.

Turning to this clone: Additional DNA sequences in this sample encode the identical CDR3. The chain combines TRBV9 with TRBJ1-2, with D perhaps TRBD1 (5 bases). The CDR3 totals 14 residues. Germline V lookup: CDR1 SGDLS, CDR2 YYNGEE. The V end was cut by 0 bases, the J end by 7 bases, with 13 bases between. The CDR3 protein is CASSVGQGVGGYTF. The CDR3 bases are TGTGCCAGCAGCGTAGGTCAGGGAGTCGGTGGCTACACCTTC.

The chain links TRBV9 to TRBJ1-2; TRBD1 agrees at 12 bases. The CDR3 covers 18 residues. Germline-derived CDR1 and CDR2 are SGDLS and YYNGEE. The trim removed 4 bases at V and 6 bases at J, leaving 16 bases unmatched. In DNA form, the CDR3 reads TGTGCCAGCAGCAGACGGCGCCTCTCGGGACAGGGGGCGCATGGCTACACCTTC. Translated: CASSRRRLSGQGAHGYTF.

The chain has TRBV2 and TRBJ2-3, with a possible D match to TRBD1 (5 bases). The germline V gene has CDR1 SNHLY and CDR2 FYNNEI. CDR3 length: 12 residues. Trimming removed 8 bases from V and 4 bases from J, with 10 bases in between. The CDR3 loop is CASRRGSDTQYF. Written as DNA, the CDR3 is TGTGCCAGCCGTAGGGGATCAGATACGCAGTATTTT.